Each of the 24 T cell receptor beta chains below was sequenced from the same sample in a study of CD8 T cells in Susac syndrome (dated by TCRdb to between 2017 and 2020). Receptor libraries were prepared by the immunoSEQ multiplex PCR assay. RNA was extracted using the RNeasy kit, and roughly 0.5 to 1 ug of the RNA was reverse transcribed with random hexamers. The raw public reads went through TCRdb reprocessing: fastp at Q25, MiXCR clone calling, in-frame beta chains kept. Under each unique CDR3 protein, matching rows form one entry showing the most common genes and DNA. Here the sample has tens of thousands of distinct CDR3 sequences; 93% occur a single time. Jointly, the top ten make up approximately 0.65% of the sample. Sequencing used CD8+ T cells from PBMCs. The receptors come from a human donor with Susac syndrome.

The chain carries TRBV6-2 or TRBV6-3 and TRBJ2-7, with 9 nucleotides matching TRBD1. Germline loops: CDR1 MNHEY, CDR2 SVGEGT. This CDR3 region has 13 residues. Unmatched junction bases numbered 4, after V lost 7 bases and J lost 3 bases. DNA of the CDR3: TGTGCCAGCAAAACAGGGGGCATCTACGAGCAGTACTTC. It codes for CASKTGGIYEQYF.

V gene TRBV7-2 combines with J gene TRBJ1-1, with D unclear. In germline, CDR1 is SGHTA, CDR2 FQGNSA. V was shortened by 2 bases and J by 7 bases, with 11 bases between the two germline ends. There are 13 residues in the CDR3. CDR3 residues: CASSLSGVGEAFF. The CDR3 DNA reads as TGTGCCAGCAGCTTAAGTGGTGTTGGTGAAGCTTTCTTT.

The rearrangement links TRBV27 to TRBJ1-1, with TRBD1 as a possible D gene (5 bases). V was cut by 2 bases and J by 0 bases, with 19 bases left in between. The germline V gene has CDR1 MNHEY and CDR2 SMNVEV (reference sequence). This CDR3 comprises 18 residues. This chain's CDR3 is CASSLRYDSEIMNTEAFF. In DNA form, the CDR3 reads TGTGCCAGCAGTTTAAGATACGACAGCGAGATAATGAACACTGAAGCTTTCTTT.

This chain uses TRBV6-5 with TRBJ2-1; D uncertain. CDR1 is MNHEY and CDR2 is SVGAGI in the germline V gene. The CDR3 spans 14 residues. The ends were cut back, 0 bases at V and 0 bases at J, with 3 bases in the middle. The CDR3 protein is CASSYSISYNEQFF. CDR3 nucleotides: TGTGCCAGCAGTTACTCCATCTCCTACAATGAGCAGTTCTTC.

The V call is TRBV7-9, the J call TRBJ2-1; 9 bases are a match to TRBD1. With 9 bases clipped from V and 6 bases from J, the junction kept 6 bases outside the gene matches. The length of the CDR3 is 13 residues. Germline lookup yields CDR1 SEHNR and CDR2 FQNEAQ (reference sequence). CDR3 DNA: TGTGCCAGTCCGGGACAGGGAGTCAATGAGCAGTTCTTC. Protein sequence: CASPGQGVNEQFF.

This rearrangement joins TRBV3-1 to TRBJ1-2; 9 bases match TRBD1. CDR3 length: 16 amino acids. Per the germline V gene, CDR1 is LGHDT and CDR2 is YNNKEL (reference sequence). With 1 base clipped from V and 8 bases from J, the junction kept 11 bases outside the gene matches. The CDR3 DNA follows: TGTGCCAGCAGCCAAGGATTGGAACAGGGGGCAGGGGGCTACACCTTC. It specifies CASSQGLEQGAGGYTF.

J is TRBJ2-1 and V is TRBV6-2 or TRBV6-3, with 8 nucleotides matching TRBD2. Trimming cost V 7 bases and J 1 base; bases outside gene matches: 6. The CDR3 spans 15 residues. Per germline, CDR1 MNHEY and CDR2 SVGEGT. Here the CDR3 reads CASILGGASYNEQFF. The DNA of the CDR3 is TGTGCCAGCATCCTCGGGGGGGCTTCCTACAATGAGCAGTTCTTC.

V usage is TRBV7-2 and J usage is TRBJ1-1; D is uncertain. CDR3 size: 14 residues. In germline, CDR1 is SGHTA, CDR2 FQGNSA. Trimming removed 2 bases at V and 4 bases at J, with 11 bases between. This chain's CDR3 is CASSLRGVGTEAFF. The CDR3 DNA follows: TGTGCCAGCAGCTTACGTGGGGTGGGCACTGAAGCTTTCTTT.

About this clonotype itself: An end of the junction does not agree with germline; a read error may underlie this. The J gene is TRBJ2-4, the V gene TRBV4-1; no clear D gene. In germline, CDR1 is MGHRA, CDR2 YSYEKL. CDR3 size: 13 residues. The CDR3 DNA reads TGCGCCAGCAGCCAAGAGAGTCGTCGGACCGCGGATTTC. It translates to CASSQESRRTADF.

This sequence joins TRBV9 and TRBJ1-1, with a weak D call TRBD1 (6 bases). Germline V gene data show CDR1 as SGDLS and CDR2 as YYNGEE. CDR3 length: 15 residues. V was clipped by 2 bases and J by 6 bases, with 17 bases between them. The CDR3, as DNA: TGTGCCAGCAGCGTTAACAGGGCGGGTTACGCTGAAGCTTTCTTT. This translates into CASSVNRAGYAEAFF.

The CDR3 spells CSAAKLARETQYF. Here the CDR3 DNA reads TGCAGTGCCGCCAAACTAGCTCGAGAGACCCAGTACTTC. V gene TRBV20-1 combines with J gene TRBJ2-5; possible D gene TRBD2, 6 bases. This CDR3 spans 13 amino acids. The germline CDR1 and CDR2 sequences are DFQATT and SNEGSKA (reference sequence). V dropped 6 bases and J dropped 4 bases, with 15 bases sitting between them.

The genes are TRBV20-1 and TRBJ2-1; D gene uncertain. This CDR3 is built from 19 residues. V dropped 1 base and J dropped 4 bases, with 26 bases sitting between them. Per the germline V gene, CDR1 is DFQATT and CDR2 is SNEGSKA (reference sequence). CDR3 coding DNA: TGCAGTGCTAGAGGGCCCATTTTCGGAGCGAGAGAAGCTTACAATGAGCAGTTCTTC. The encoded protein is CSARGPIFGAREAYNEQFF.

The V gene is TRBV7-3, the J gene TRBJ2-5; D is possibly TRBD1 or TRBD2 (5 bases each). Trimming shortened V by 2 bases and J by 7 bases, and 11 bases separated the two germline ends. This CDR3 is built from 13 residues. Germline V gene sequence: CDR1 SGHTA, CDR2 FQGTGA. Written as DNA, the CDR3 is TGTGCCAGCAGCTTAGAGGGGATGGGGACCCAGTACTTC. This sequence encodes CASSLEGMGTQYF.

The chain combines TRBV28 with TRBJ2-7; D may match TRBD1 or TRBD2 (5 bases each). Per the germline V gene, CDR1 is MDHEN and CDR2 is SYDVKM. V dropped 7 bases and J dropped 2 bases, with 15 bases sitting between them. The CDR3 spans 14 residues. The CDR3 spells CASTVTGTAYEQYF. CDR3 DNA: TGTGCCAGCACCGTCACCGGGACGGCCTACGAGCAGTACTTC.

The chain links TRBV6-9 to TRBJ2-3; the D is unclear. The CDR3 totals 12 residues. Germline V gives CDR1 MNHGY, CDR2 SVAAGI. Trimming cost V 5 bases and J 4 bases, with 7 bases left between them. The CDR3 loop reads CASSNTADTQYF. CDR3 sequence (DNA): TGTGCCAGCAGTAATACAGCAGATACGCAGTATTTT.

The chain carries TRBV4-3 and TRBJ2-3, with a possible D match to TRBD2 (5 bases). The germline V gene has CDR1 LGHNA and CDR2 YSLEER. Trimming pared 0 bases from V and 0 bases from J, leaving 13 bases between. The CDR3 has 17 residues. The CDR3 region is CASSQETAETSTDTQYF. The CDR3 DNA sequence: TGCGCCAGCAGCCAAGAAACAGCGGAAACTAGCACAGATACGCAGTATTTT.

The chain links TRBV7-9 to TRBJ1-3, with no clear D. Per germline, CDR1 SEHNR and CDR2 FQNEAQ (reference sequence). V dropped 5 bases and J dropped 0 bases, with 8 bases sitting between them. This CDR3 has 14 residues. CDR3 bases: TGTGCCAGCAGCCCCTCTTACTCTGGAAACACCATATATTTT. Protein sequence: CASSPSYSGNTIYF.

In the case of this clonotype: A junction boundary mismatches the germline segment, possibly from a read error. The J gene is TRBJ1-1, the V gene TRBV11-3; D unclear. This CDR3 region has 10 residues. CDR1 is SGHNT and CDR2 is YENEEA in the germline V gene. The CDR3 spells CASSIEEAFF. CDR3 nucleotide sequence: TGTGCCAGCAGCATAGAGGAAGCTTTCTTT.

This clonotype was seen a single time. At one of its ends the junction is not consistent with the germline gene, which may arise from a read error. V gene TRBV7-9 combines with J gene TRBJ1-2, with TRBD1 as a possible D gene (5 bases). The CDR3 consists of 16 residues. Germline V lookup: CDR1 SEHNR, CDR2 FQNEAQ (reference sequence). CDR3 amino acids: CASSPRQILGLYGHTF. The CDR3 DNA reads TGTGCCAGCAGCCCTCGACAGATACTAGGGCTCTATGGCCACACCTTC.

The chain carries TRBV2 and TRBJ1-1; no clear D gene. The ends were cut back, 5 bases at V and 7 bases at J, with 8 bases in the middle. Germline CDR1 SNHLY, CDR2 FYNNEI. This CDR3 is 11 amino acids long. The DNA for the CDR3 is TGTGCCAGCAGTCTCCCTGGTGAAGCTTTCTTT. Amino acid sequence: CASSLPGEAFF.

V and J are TRBV9 and TRBJ1-1; D is perhaps TRBD1 (5 bases). CDR1 SGDLS and CDR2 YYNGEE come from the germline V gene. Trimming left V 0 bases short and J 5 bases short, with 11 bases between. The CDR3 is 14 amino acids. The DNA for the CDR3 is TGTGCCAGCAGCGTAGACCCTCGGGGGACTGAAGCTTTCTTT. Encoded protein: CASSVDPRGTEAFF.

This chain uses TRBV9 with TRBJ2-2; no reliable D call. The germline V gene encodes CDR1 SGDLS and CDR2 YYNGEE. V shed 1 base and J shed 3 bases, with 16 bases lying between them. This CDR3 comprises 17 residues. The CDR3 region is CASSVRDLGLDTGELFF. For the CDR3, the DNA is TGTGCCAGCAGCGTAAGGGATCTGGGGTTAGACACCGGGGAGCTGTTTTTT.

V is TRBV5-1 and J is TRBJ1-1; D possibly corresponds to TRBD1 (5 bases). Germline V gives CDR1 SGHRS, CDR2 YFSETQ. This CDR3 contains 16 residues. V was trimmed by 0 bases and J by 0 bases, leaving 12 bases between them. CDR3 nucleotide sequence: TGCGCCAGCAGCTTGGCGGCAGGGTGGGTGAACACTGAAGCTTTCTTT. The encoded protein is CASSLAAGWVNTEAFF.

The chain joins TRBV13 to TRBJ2-5; D possibly corresponds to TRBD1 (7 bases). The CDR3 is made up of 16 amino acids. Germline CDR1 PRHDT, CDR2 FYEKMQ (reference sequence). The V end lost 5 bases, the J end lost 9 bases, and 25 bases lay between the germline ends. CDR3 DNA sequence: TGTGCCAGCAGCGAACCAGGGGGGCCCACCCAGAGGTCCCAGTACTTC. Amino acids: CASSEPGGPTQRSQYF.